Sequencing of this T cell receptor beta chain was carried out in a study of identical twins. A universal primer site arose from template switching, and cDNA bore unique molecular identifiers. TCRdb processed the 5' RACE reads anew with MiXCR; each CDR3 protein has one entry. The sample yields roughly 700,000 distinct CDR3 sequences, over 8.5% seen once. Study-level points and caveats: Instead of following the same donors, the conclusions were based on cross-sectional statistical analysis. Clonotypes of the beta chain that were abundant in cord blood carried fewer insertions (memory repertoires showed none).

This clonotype came up many times. Its specificity is not known. Separately, the same data were catalogued under a study of yellow fever vaccine responses in identical twins.

The material sequenced was PBMCs. This TCR came from a woman aged 18 to 35 in good health.

This chain's CDR3 is CASSLGVAGPYEQYF. CDR3 sequence (DNA): TGTGCCAGCAGTCTCGGCGTAGCGGGGCCCTACGAGCAGTACTTC. This rearrangement joins TRBV6-2 or TRBV6-3 to TRBJ2-7; 8 bases are a match to TRBD2. After removal of 5 bases from V and 2 bases from J, the junction contained 8 bases not matched to a gene. This CDR3 is 15 amino acids long. The germline V gene encodes CDR1 MNHEY and CDR2 SVGEGT.